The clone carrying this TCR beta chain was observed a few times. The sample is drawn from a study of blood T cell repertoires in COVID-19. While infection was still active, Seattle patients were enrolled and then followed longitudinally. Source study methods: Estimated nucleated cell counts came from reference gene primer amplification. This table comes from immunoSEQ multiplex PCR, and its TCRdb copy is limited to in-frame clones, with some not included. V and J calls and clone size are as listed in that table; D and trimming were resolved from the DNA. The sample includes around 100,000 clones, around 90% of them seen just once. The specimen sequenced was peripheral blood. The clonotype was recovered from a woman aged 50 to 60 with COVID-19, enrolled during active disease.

CDR3 amino acids: CASRPGQLNYGYTF. The CDR3 DNA reads as TGTGCCAGCAGGCCAGGACAACTTAACTATGGCTACACCTTC. The chain joins TRBV6-5 to TRBJ1-2, with D maybe TRBD1 (5 bases). Germline assignment: CDR1 MNHEY and CDR2 SVGAGI. This CDR3 has 14 amino acids. V was cut by 6 bases and J by 1 base, with 12 bases left in between.